This T cell receptor (beta chain) was found in a study of breast tumors, draining lymph nodes, adjacent tissues. At least ten counts were recorded for this clonotype. Antigen unknown. Samples came from axillary lymph nodes draining the breast cancer. MiXCR, run by TCRdb on the multiplex PCR reads, gives a single entry per CDR3 protein. Among around 100,000 distinct CDR3 sequences, less than 25% were seen once, and the ten largest hold around 1.3%. Findings and limits, study-wide: Findings are consistent with lymph node origin and intratumoral expansion of most tumor T cells.

V lost 1 base and J lost 7; bases outside the gene matches: 10. The CDR3 totals 16 residues. The germline V gene has CDR1 LNHNV and CDR2 YYDKDF (reference sequence). This TCR was sampled from a female donor with breast cancer. Some clones in this sample may be carry-over from other donors' samples. Sequences were obtained from axillary lymph node tissue. The chain couples TRBV15 to TRBJ2-7, with 10 bases identical to TRBD2. The CDR3 protein is CATSRALLAGEGEQYF. The CDR3 nucleotides are TGTGCCACCAGCAGAGCCCTTCTAGCGGGAGAGGGAGAGCAGTACTTC.